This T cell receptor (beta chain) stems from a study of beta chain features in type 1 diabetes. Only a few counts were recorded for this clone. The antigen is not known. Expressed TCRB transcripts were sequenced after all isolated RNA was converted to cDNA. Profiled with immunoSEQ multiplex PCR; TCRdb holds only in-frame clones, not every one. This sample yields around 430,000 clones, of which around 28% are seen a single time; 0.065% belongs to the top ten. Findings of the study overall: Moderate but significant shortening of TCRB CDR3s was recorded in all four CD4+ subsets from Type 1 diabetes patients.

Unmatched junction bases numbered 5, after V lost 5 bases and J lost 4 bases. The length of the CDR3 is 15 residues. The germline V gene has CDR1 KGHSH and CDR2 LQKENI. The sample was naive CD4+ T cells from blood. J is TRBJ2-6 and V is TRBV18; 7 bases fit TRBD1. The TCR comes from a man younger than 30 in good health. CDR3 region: CASSSTGAGANVLTF. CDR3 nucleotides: TGTGCCAGCTCATCTACAGGGGCCGGGGCCAACGTCCTGACTTTC.